The 10 T cell receptor beta chains listed next were all sequenced from one sample in a study of beta chain features in type 1 diabetes. No antigen is known for these receptors. The investigators reverse transcribed all of the isolated RNA, so they sequenced expressed TCRB transcripts. Libraries were prepared by immunoSEQ multiplex PCR; TCRdb keeps only in-frame clonotypes and omits some of them. The repertoire has about 710,000 clones, more than 13% of them found once; the top ten carry approximately 0.043%. General study results and limits: Moderately but significantly shorter TCRB CDR3s were found in Type 1 diabetes patients in all four CD4+ subsets.

Sequenced input: naive CD4+ T cells from blood. These receptors were taken from a young man with type 1 diabetes.

The chain links TRBV5-4 to TRBJ2-1; no reliable D call. CDR1 and CDR2 (germline): SGHNT, YYREEE (reference sequence). The CDR3 runs 13 residues. V gave up 4 bases and J gave up 4 bases, with 9 bases separating them. The CDR3 protein is CASSGPAYNEQFF. CDR3 in DNA: TGTGCCAGCAGCGGCCCCGCGTACAATGAGCAGTTCTTC.

This sequence joins TRBV7-9 and TRBJ1-2; no clear D. The V end was cut by 6 bases, the J end by 5 bases, with 16 bases between. The length of the CDR3 is 14 residues. In germline, CDR1 is SEHNR, CDR2 FQNEAQ (reference sequence). CDR3 bases: TGTGCCAGCAGTCCCGCGATAGAGGCGTATGGCTACACCTTC. This encodes CASSPAIEAYGYTF.

V is TRBV10-3 and J is TRBJ2-7; no clear D. Germline CDR1 is ENHRY and CDR2 is SYGVKD. V shed 2 bases and J shed 2 bases, with 10 bases lying between them. CDR3 length equals 14 residues. The CDR3 sequence is CAISEASSAYEQYF. CDR3 sequence (DNA): TGTGCCATCAGTGAGGCGAGCTCGGCCTACGAGCAGTACTTC.

This sequence joins TRBV7-2 and TRBJ1-2; TRBD1 matches at 7 bases. The germline CDR1 and CDR2 sequences are SGHTA and FQGNSA. This CDR3 is 16 amino acids long. V gave up 5 bases and J gave up 1 base; unmatched junction bases: 10. As DNA, the CDR3 is TGTGCCAGCAGCCTAGGGGACAGAAGACATAACTATGGCTACACCTTC. Translation: CASSLGDRRHNYGYTF.

This clone occurred a few times. This rearrangement joins TRBV7-2 to TRBJ2-1, with 8 bases aligning to TRBD1. The CDR3 is 15 amino acids. Per germline, CDR1 SGHTA and CDR2 FQGNSA. Unmatched junction bases numbered 4, after V lost 4 bases and J lost 2 bases. The CDR3 DNA is TGTGCCAGCAGCTCTCAGACAGGGGCCTACAATGAGCAGTTCTTC. This encodes CASSSQTGAYNEQFF. Using reference TRBV7-2 and TRBJ2-1 for the parts outside the CDR3, the full variable domain is GAGVSQSPSNKVTEKGKDVELRCDPISGHTALYWYRQSLGQGLEFLIYFQGNSAPDKSGLPSDRFSAERTGGSVSTLTIQRTQQEDSAVYLCASSSQTGAYNEQFFGPGTRLTVL.

This clone was counted a few times. The chain carries TRBV7-2 and TRBJ1-1; D is undetermined. The CDR3 has 13 amino acids. V lost 6 bases to trimming and J lost 1 base, with 9 bases between them. Per germline, CDR1 SGHTA and CDR2 FQGNSA. CDR3 DNA sequence: TGTGCCAGCAGTCGCCTTGGGAACACTGAAGCTTTCTTT. Protein: CASSRLGNTEAFF.

The V call is TRBV7-9, the J call TRBJ1-5; TRBD1 might be the D (5 bases). Deletions cut 5 bases from V and 4 bases from J, with 18 bases between. This CDR3 has 16 amino acids. CDR1 SEHNR and CDR2 FQNEAQ come from the germline V gene (reference sequence). The DNA for the CDR3 is TGTGCCAGCAGCGCATTTCAGGGCGAAAGGAATCAGCCCCAGCATTTT. Translated, it gives CASSAFQGERNQPQHF.

This clone came up a few times. The chain joins TRBV7-8 to TRBJ2-7; a weak D match, TRBD1 (6 bases). Germline V gene data show CDR1 as SGHVS and CDR2 as FQNEAQ. The V end lost 2 bases, the J end lost 7 bases, and 15 bases lay between the germline ends. This CDR3 is 14 amino acids long. The CDR3 here is CASSLLGHSREQYF. Written as DNA, the CDR3 is TGTGCCAGCAGCTTATTGGGACACTCTCGGGAGCAGTACTTC.

About this clone: At one of its ends the junction is not consistent with the germline gene, which may arise from a read error. The rearrangement uses TRBV6-7 and TRBJ2-7; a weak D match, TRBD2 (6 bases). TRBV6-7 is assigned to the ORF class and has an uncertain function. The CDR3 is 13 amino acids. In DNA form, the CDR3 reads TGCGCCTGCTGTCGGCGGGACTCCTACGAGCAGTACTTC. Translating it yields CACCRRDSYEQYF.

The CDR3 coding sequence is TGTGCCAGCAGCCGACTAGCGGGGAAGGAGACCCAGTACTTC. Translation: CASSRLAGKETQYF. This chain links TRBV6-5 with TRBJ2-5, with 11 positions matching TRBD2. CDR1 and CDR2 (germline): MNHEY, SVGAGI. V was clipped by 6 bases and J by 5 bases; unmatched bases: 5. This CDR3 is 14 amino acids long.